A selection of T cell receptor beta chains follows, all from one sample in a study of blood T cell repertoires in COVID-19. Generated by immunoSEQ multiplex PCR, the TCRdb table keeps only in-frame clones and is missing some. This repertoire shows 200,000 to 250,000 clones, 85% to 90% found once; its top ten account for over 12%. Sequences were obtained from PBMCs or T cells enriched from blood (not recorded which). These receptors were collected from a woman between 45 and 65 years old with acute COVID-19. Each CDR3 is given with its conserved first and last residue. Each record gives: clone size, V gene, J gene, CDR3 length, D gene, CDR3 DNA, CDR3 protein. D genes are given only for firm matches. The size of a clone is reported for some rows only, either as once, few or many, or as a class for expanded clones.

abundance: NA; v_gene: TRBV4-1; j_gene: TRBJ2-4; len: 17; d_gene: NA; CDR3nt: TGCGCCAGCAGCCAACTAATACAGGGTATTGCCAAAAACATTCAGTACTTC; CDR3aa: CASSQLIQGIAKNIQYF
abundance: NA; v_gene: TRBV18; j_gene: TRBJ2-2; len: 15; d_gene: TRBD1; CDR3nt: TGTGCCAGCTCGCTCAGACAGGGATTCACCGGGGAGCTGTTTTTT; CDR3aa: CASSLRQGFTGELFF
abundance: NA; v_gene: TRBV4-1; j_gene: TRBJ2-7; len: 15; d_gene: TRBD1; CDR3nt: TGCGCCAGCAGCCGGCACGGGACAGGGGACTACGAGCAGTACTTC; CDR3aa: CASSRHGTGDYEQYF
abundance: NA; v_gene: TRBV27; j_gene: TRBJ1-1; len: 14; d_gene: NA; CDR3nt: TGTGCCAGCAGAATGGGGGGGGACGGGACTGAAGCTTTCTTT; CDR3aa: CASRMGGDGTEAFF
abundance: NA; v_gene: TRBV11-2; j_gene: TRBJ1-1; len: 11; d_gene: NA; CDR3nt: TGTGCCAGCAGCACGGTCACTGAAGCTTTCTTT; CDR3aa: CASSTVTEAFF
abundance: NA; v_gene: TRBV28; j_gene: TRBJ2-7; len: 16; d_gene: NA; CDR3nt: TGTGCCAGCAGTTTATGGGGCAGCGGTTTCTCCTACGAGCAGTACTTC; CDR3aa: CASSLWGSGFSYEQYF
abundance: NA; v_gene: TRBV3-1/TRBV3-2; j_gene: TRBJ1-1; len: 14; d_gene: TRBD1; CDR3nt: TGTGCCAGCAGCATACAGGGGGCGAATACTGAAGCTTTCTTT; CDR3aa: CASSIQGANTEAFF
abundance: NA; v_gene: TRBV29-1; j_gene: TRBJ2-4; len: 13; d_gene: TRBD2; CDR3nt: TGCAGCGTTAAGGGCGGGAGGGGAAACATTCAGTACTTC; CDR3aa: CSVKGGRGNIQYF
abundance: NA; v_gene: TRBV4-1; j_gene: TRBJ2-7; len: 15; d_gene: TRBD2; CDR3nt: TGCGCCAGCAGCCAAGTTGGACTAGCGGGCAACGAGCAGTACTTC; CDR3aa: CASSQVGLAGNEQYF
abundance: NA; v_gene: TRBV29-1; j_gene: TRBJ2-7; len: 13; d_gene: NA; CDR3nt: TGCAGCGTTGGTACAGGGAGCTCCTACGAGCAGTACTTC; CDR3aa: CSVGTGSSYEQYF
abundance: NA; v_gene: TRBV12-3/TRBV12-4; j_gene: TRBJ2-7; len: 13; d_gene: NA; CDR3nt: TGTGCCAGCAGTTGGGGGGGCCCCTACGAGCAGTACTTC; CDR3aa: CASSWGGPYEQYF
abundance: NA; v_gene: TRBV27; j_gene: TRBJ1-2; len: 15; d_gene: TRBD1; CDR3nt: TGTGCCAGCAGTTTAGTCCCAGGGGGCGACTATGGCTACACCTTC; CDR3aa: CASSLVPGGDYGYTF
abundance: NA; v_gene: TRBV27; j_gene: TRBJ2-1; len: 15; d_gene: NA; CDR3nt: TGTGCCAGCAGTGGAAGGGGGGGCTCCTACAATGAGCAGTTCTTC; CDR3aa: CASSGRGGSYNEQFF
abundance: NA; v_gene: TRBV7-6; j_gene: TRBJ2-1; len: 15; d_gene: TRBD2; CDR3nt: TGTGCCAGCAGCTTAGGTTGGGGGGGACACAATGAGCAGTTCTTC; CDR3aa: CASSLGWGGHNEQFF
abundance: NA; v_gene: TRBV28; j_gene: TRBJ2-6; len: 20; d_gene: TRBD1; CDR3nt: TGTGCCAGCAGACACCGTCGTTACGGGACAGGACACTCTGGGGCCAACGTCCTGACTTTC; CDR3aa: CASRHRRYGTGHSGANVLTF
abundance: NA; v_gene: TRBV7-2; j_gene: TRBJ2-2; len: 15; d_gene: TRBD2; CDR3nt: TGTGCCAGCAGCACCGGGACTAGTTACACCGGGGAGCTGTTTTTT; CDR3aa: CASSTGTSYTGELFF
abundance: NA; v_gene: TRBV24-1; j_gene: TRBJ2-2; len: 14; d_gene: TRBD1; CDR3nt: TGTGCCACCAGACAGGGGCCCCGCACCGGGGAGCTGTTTTTT; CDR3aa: CATRQGPRTGELFF
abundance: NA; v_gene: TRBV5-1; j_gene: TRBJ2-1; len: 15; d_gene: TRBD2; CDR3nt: TGCGCCAGCAGCTTCCGAGGGAGGGCCCAGGATGAGCAGTTCTTC; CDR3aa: CASSFRGRAQDEQFF
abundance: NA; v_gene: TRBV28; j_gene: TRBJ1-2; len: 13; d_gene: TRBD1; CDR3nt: TGTGCCAGCGGGCAGGGGGAGTTTCGGGGCTACACCTTC; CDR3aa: CASGQGEFRGYTF
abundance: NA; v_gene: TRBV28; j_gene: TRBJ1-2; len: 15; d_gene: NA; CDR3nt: TGTGCCAGCAGTCCCCAGGGGTGGGATCGCTATGGCTACACCTTC; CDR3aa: CASSPQGWDRYGYTF
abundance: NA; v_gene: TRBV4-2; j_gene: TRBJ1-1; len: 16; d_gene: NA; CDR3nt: TGTGCCAGCAGCCCACTCTCCGTGACAGGGAACACTGAAGCTTTCTTT; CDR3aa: CASSPLSVTGNTEAFF
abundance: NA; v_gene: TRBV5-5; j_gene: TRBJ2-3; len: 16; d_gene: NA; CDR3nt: TGTGCCAGCAGCTGGCCCCAGGGGCCGAGCACAGATACGCAGTATTTT; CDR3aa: CASSWPQGPSTDTQYF
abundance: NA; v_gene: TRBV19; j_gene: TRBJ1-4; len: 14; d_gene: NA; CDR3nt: TGTGCCAGTAGTAAGCAGGGCCTTGGGGAAAAACTGTTTTTT; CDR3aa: CASSKQGLGEKLFF
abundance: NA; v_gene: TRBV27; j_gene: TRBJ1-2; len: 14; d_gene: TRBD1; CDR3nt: TGTGCCAGCAGTCCAGATGACAGGGACCGTGGCTACACCTTC; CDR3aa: CASSPDDRDRGYTF
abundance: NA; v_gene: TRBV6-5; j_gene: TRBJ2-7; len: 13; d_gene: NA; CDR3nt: TGTGCCAGCAGGGGGGGACTTCACCGGCGGCAGTACTTC; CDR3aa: CASRGGLHRRQYF
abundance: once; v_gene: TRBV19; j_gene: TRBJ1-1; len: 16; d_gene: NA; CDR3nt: TGTGCCAGTAGTCTCCTACCGGGACAAAGCGGCCCTGAAGCTTTCTTT; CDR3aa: CASSLLPGQSGPEAFF
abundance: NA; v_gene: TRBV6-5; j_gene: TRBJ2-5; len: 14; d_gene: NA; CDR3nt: TGTGCCAGCACCGTAACAGGGCACCAAGAGACCCAGTACTTC; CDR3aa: CASTVTGHQETQYF
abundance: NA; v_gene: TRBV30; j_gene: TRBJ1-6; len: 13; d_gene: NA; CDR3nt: TGTGCCGGGGGGGCAGGGTCGTTGACACCCCTCCACTTT; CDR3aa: CAGGAGSLTPLHF
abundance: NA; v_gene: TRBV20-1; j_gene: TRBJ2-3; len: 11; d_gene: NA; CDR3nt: TGCAGTGCGACTAGGCTAGATACGCAGTATTTT; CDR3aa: CSATRLDTQYF
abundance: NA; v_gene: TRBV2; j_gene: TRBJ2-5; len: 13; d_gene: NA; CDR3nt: TGTGCCAGCGGGGGACAACCCCAAGAGACCCAGTACTTC; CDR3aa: CASGGQPQETQYF
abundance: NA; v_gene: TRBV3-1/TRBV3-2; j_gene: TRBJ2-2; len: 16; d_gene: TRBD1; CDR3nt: TGTGCCACCAAGGGACAGGGGAGCGTGGTCACCGGGGAGCTGTTTTTT; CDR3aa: CATKGQGSVVTGELFF
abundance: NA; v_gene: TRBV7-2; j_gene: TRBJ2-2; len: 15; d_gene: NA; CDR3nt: TGTGCCAGCAGCCGGAGATCAGGGTTCACCGGGGAGCTGTTTTTT; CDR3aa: CASSRRSGFTGELFF
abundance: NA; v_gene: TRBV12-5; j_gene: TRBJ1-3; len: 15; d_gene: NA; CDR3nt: TGTGCTAGTGCACTTTCACCCGGGGTTGGAAACACCATATATTTT; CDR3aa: CASALSPGVGNTIYF
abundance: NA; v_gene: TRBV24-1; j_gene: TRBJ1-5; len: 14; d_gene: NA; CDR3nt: TGTGCCACCAGTGTTGCCGGGGATCGTCAGCCCCAGCATTTT; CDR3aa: CATSVAGDRQPQHF
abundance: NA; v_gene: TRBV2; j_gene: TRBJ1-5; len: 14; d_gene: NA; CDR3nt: TGTGCCAGCAGCGAGAGCATTAGCAATCAGCCCCAGCATTTT; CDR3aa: CASSESISNQPQHF
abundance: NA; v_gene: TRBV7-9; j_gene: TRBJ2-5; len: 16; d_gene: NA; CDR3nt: TGTGCCAGCAGCTTAGATTTGCGGAGCCACCAAGAGACCCAGTACTTC; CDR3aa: CASSLDLRSHQETQYF
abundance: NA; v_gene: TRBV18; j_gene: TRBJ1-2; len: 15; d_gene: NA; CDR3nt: TGTGCCAGCTCACCACCTACAGACAATAACTATGGCTACACCTTC; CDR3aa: CASSPPTDNNYGYTF
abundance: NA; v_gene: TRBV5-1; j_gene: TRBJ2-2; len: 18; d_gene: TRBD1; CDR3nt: TGCGCCAGCAGCTTGGGGTCGGGACAGGGACTTATATCCGGGGAGCTGTTTTTT; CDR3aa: CASSLGSGQGLISGELFF
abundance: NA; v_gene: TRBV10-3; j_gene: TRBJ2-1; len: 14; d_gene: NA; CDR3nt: TGTGCCTCAGGTGACAGGAGCTCCTACAATGAGCAGTTCTTC; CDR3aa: CASGDRSSYNEQFF
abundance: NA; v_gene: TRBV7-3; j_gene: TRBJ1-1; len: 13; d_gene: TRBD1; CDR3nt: TGTGCCAGCAGCGAAACAGGGGGCACTGAAGCTTTCTTT; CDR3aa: CASSETGGTEAFF
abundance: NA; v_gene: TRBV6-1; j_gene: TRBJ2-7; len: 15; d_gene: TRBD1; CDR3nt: TGTGCCAGCAGTCCAGCCGGGACAGGGATCCACGAGCAGTACTTC; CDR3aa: CASSPAGTGIHEQYF
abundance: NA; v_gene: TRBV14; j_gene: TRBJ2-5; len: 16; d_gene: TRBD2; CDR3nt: TGTGCCAGCAGCCAGGCGCCCCTAGCGGGAGGGCGCGGCCAGTACTTC; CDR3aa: CASSQAPLAGGRGQYF